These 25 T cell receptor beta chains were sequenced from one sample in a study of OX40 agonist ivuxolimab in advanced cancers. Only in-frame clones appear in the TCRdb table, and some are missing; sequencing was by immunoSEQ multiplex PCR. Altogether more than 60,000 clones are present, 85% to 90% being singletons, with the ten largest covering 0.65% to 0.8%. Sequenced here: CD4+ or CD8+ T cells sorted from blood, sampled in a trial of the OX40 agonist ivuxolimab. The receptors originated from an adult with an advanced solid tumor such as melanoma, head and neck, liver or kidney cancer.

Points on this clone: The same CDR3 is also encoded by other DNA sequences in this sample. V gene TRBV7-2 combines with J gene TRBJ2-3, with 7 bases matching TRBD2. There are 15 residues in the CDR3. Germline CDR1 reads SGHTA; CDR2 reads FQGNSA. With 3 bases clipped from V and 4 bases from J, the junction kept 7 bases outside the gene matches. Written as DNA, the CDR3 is TGTGCCAGCAGCTTGGGAGGGCTAGCGTCAGATACGCAGTATTTT. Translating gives CASSLGGLASDTQYF. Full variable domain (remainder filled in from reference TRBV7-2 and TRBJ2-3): GAGVSQSPSNKVTEKGKDVELRCDPISGHTALYWYRQSLGQGLEFLIYFQGNSAPDKSGLPSDRFSAERTGGSVSTLTIQRTQQEDSAVYLCASSLGGLASDTQYFGPGTRLTVL.

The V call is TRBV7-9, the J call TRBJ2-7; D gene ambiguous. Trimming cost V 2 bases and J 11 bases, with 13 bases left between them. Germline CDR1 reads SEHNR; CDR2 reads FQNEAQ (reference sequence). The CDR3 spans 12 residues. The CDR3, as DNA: TGTGCCAGCAGCTTAACCCCTGCATCCGAGTACTTC. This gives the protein CASSLTPASEYF.

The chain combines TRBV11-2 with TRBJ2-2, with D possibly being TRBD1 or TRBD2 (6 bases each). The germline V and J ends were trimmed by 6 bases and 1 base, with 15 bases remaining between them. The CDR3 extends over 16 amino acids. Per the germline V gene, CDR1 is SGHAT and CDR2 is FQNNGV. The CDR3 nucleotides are TGTGCCAGCAGTTCGAGGGGGGATTTGAACACCGGGGAGCTGTTTTTT. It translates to CASSSRGDLNTGELFF.

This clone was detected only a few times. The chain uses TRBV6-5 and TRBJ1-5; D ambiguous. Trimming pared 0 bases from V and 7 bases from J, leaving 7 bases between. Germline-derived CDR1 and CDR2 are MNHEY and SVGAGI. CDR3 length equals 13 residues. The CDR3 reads CASSYSPEQPQHF. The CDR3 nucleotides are TGTGCCAGCAGTTACTCACCAGAGCAGCCCCAGCATTTT.

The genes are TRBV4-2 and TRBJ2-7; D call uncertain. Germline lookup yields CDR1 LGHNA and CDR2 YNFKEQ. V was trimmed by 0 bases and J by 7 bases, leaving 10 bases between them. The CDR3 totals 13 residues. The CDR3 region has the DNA TGTGCCAGCAGCCAAGATACAGCTCGGGAGCAGTACTTC. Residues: CASSQDTAREQYF.

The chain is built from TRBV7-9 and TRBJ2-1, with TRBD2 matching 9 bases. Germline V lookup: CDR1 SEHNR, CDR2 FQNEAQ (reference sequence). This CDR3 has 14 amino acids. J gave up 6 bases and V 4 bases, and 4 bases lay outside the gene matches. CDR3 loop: CASSWASGANEQFF. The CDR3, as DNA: TGTGCCAGCAGCTGGGCTAGCGGGGCCAATGAGCAGTTCTTC.

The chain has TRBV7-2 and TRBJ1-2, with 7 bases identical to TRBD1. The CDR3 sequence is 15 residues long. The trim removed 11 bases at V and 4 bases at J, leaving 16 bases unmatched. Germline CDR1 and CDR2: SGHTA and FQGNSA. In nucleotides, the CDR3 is TGTGCCGCCAGGCGTAGGAACAGGGGAATCTATGGCTACACCTTC. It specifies CAARRRNRGIYGYTF.

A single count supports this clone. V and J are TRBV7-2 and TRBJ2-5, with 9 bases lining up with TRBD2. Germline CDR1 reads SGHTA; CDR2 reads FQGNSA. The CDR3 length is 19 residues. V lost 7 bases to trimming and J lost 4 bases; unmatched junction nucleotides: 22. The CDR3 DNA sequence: TGTGCCAGCACCTATCAAACCTTTTTGCGGGGGGGCCCGAGAGAGACCCAGTACTTC. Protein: CASTYQTFLRGGPRETQYF.

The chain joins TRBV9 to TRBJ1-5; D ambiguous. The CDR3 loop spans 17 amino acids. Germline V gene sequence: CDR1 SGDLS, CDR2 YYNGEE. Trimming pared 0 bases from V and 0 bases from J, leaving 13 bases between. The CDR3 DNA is TGTGCCAGCAGCGTAGACAGCGACCTAAATAGCAATCAGCCCCAGCATTTT. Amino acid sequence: CASSVDSDLNSNQPQHF.

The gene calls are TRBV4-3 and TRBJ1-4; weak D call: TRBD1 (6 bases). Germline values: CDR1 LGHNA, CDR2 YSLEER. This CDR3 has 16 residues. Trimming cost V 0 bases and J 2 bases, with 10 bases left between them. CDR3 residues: CASSQDLQGTNEKLFF. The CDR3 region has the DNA TGCGCCAGCAGCCAAGATCTGCAGGGGACTAATGAAAAACTGTTTTTT.

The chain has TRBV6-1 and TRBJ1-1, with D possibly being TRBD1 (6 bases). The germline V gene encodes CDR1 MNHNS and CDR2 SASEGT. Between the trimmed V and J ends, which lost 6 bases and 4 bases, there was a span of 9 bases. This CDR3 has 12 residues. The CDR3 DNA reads TGTGCCAGCAGCAGACAGGCCACTGAAGCTTTCTTT. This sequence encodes CASSRQATEAFF.

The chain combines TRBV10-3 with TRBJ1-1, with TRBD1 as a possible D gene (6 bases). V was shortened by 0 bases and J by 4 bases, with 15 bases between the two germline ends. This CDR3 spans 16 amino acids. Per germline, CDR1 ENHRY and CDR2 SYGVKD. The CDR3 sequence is CAISESTDRTVTEAFF. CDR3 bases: TGTGCCATCAGTGAGTCGACTGACAGGACAGTCACTGAAGCTTTCTTT.

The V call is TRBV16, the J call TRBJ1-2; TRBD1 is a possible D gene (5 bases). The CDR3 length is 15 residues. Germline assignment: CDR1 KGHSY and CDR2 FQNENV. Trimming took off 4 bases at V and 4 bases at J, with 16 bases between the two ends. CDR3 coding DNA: TGTGCCAGCAGCCCGATATTAGATGGGGCCTATGGCTACACCTTC. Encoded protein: CASSPILDGAYGYTF.

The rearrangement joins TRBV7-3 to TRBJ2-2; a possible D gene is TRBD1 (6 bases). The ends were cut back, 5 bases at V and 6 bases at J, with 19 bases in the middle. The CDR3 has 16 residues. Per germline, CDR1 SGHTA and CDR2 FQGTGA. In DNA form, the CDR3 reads TGTGCCAGCAGCAATTTCGTAACAGGGACGGCCGGGGAGCTGTTTTTT. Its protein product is CASSNFVTGTAGELFF.

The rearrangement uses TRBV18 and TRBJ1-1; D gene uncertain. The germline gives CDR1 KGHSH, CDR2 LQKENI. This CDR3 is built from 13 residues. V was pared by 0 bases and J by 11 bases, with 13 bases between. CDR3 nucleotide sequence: TGTGCCAGCTCACCACCGCAGGTTGTACGCGCTTTCTTT. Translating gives CASSPPQVVRAFF. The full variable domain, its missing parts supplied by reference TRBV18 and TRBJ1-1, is NAGVMQNPRHLVRRRGQEARLRCSPMKGHSHVYWYRQLPEEGLKFMVYLQKENIIDESGMPKERFSAEFPKEGPSILRIQQVVRGDSAAYFCASSPPQVVRAFFGQGTRLTVV.

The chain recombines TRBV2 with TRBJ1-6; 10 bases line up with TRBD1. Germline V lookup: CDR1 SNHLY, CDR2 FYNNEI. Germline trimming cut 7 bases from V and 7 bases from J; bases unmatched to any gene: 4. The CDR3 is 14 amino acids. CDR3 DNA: TGTGCCAGCAAAACGGGACAGGGGAATTCACCCCTCCACTTT. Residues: CASKTGQGNSPLHF.

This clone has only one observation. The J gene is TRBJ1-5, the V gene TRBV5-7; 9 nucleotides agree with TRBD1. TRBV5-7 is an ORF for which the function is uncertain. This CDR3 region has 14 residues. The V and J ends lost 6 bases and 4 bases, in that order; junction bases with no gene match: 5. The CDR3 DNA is TGTGCCAGCAACCCAGGACAGGGGAATCAGCCCCAGCATTTT. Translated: CASNPGQGNQPQHF.

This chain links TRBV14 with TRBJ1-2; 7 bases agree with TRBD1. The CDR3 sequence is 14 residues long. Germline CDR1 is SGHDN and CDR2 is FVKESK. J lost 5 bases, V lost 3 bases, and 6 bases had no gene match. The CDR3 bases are TGTGCCAGCAGCCACTTGACAGGGTGGTATGGCTACACCTTC. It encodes CASSHLTGWYGYTF.

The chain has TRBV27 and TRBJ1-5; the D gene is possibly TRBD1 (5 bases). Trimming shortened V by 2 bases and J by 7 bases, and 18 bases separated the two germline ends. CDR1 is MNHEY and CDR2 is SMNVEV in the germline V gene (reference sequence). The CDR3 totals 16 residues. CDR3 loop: CASSLGSVGTGQPQHF. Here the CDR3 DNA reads TGTGCCAGCAGTTTAGGATCTGTGGGGACGGGACAGCCCCAGCATTTT.

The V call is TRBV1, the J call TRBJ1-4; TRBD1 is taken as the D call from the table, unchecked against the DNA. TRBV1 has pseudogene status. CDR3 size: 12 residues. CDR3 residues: CTSQRDTDLVFF. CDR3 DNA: TGCACCAGTCAGAGGGACACGGACCTTGTGTTTTTT.

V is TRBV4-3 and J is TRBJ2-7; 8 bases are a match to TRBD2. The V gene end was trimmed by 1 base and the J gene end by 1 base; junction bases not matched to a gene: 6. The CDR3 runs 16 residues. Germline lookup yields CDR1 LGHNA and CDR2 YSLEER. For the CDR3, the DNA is TGCGCCAGCAGCCAAGCAAGGAGCGGGGGATCCTACGAGCAGTACTTC. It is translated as CASSQARSGGSYEQYF.

CDR3 amino acids: CASSLGVADTGYNEQFF. As DNA, the CDR3 is TGTGCCAGCAGCTTAGGGGTCGCAGACACGGGTTACAATGAGCAGTTCTTC. The chain has TRBV11-2 and TRBJ2-1; no clear D. From germline, CDR1 is SGHAT and CDR2 FQNNGV. V was cut by 1 base and J by 4 bases, with 17 bases left in between. The CDR3 is 17 amino acids.

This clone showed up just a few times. CDR3 in DNA: TGTGCCAGCAGCCAATGGGGGGCTGGGAGCAATCAGCCCCAGCATTTT. The encoded protein is CASSQWGAGSNQPQHF. This chain links TRBV16 with TRBJ1-5, with TRBD1 as a possible D gene (6 bases). V was clipped by 1 base and J by 1 base, with 11 bases between them. CDR1 is KGHSY, CDR2 FQNENV, per germline. CDR3 length: 16 amino acids.

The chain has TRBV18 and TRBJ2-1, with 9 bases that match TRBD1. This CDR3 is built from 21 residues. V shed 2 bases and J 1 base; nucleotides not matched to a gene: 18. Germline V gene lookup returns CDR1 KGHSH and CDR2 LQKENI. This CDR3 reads CASSPRNRGQLDGGSYNEQFF. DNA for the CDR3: TGTGCCAGCTCACCAAGGAACAGGGGGCAATTAGACGGGGGATCCTACAATGAGCAGTTCTTC.

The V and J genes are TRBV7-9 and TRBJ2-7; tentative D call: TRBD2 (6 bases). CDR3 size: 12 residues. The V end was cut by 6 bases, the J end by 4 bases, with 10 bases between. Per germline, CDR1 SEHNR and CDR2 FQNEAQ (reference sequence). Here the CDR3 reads CASSPEGYEQYF. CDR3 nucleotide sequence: TGTGCCAGCAGTCCGGAGGGTTACGAGCAGTACTTC.